These T cell receptor beta chains were read from a single sample in a study of patients and donors after allogeneic stem cell transplantation. TCRdb redid the calling of the RT-PCR reads with MiXCR, one entry per CDR3 protein. The sample has about 960,000 distinct CDR3 sequences, more than 15% seen once. The sequencing sample was made of blood, either unsorted or a sorted T cell fraction (not recorded which). These receptors were taken from a human donor who was either an allogeneic HSCT recipient or a stem cell or donor lymphocyte infusion donor (not recorded which). It is not recorded whose cells these are; they may come from a transplant donor. CDR3s include the opening cysteine and the closing phenylalanine or tryptophan. The D gene is left open where the match is weak. Some rows mark clone size as missing; the rest say once, few, many or name a class of expanded clone.

v_gene: TRBV6-4
d_gene: TRBD2
j_gene: TRBJ2-2
abundance: few
CDR3aa: CASSRLAGLAAPGELFF
CDR3nt: TGTGCCAGCAGCCGTCTTGCGGGACTAGCGGCTCCCGGGGAGCTGTTTTTT

v_gene: TRBV3-1
d_gene: -
j_gene: TRBJ2-7
abundance: few
CDR3aa: CASSQNAIYEQYF
CDR3nt: TGTGCCAGCAGCCAAAATGCCATCTACGAGCAGTACTTC

v_gene: TRBV12-3/TRBV12-4
d_gene: -
j_gene: TRBJ1-2
abundance: few
CDR3aa: CASSSLHGYTF
CDR3nt: TGTGCCAGCAGTTCCCTGCATGGCTACACCTTC

v_gene: TRBV11-1
d_gene: -
j_gene: TRBJ1-2
abundance: few
CDR3aa: CASSLTTGLRYGYTF
CDR3nt: TGTGCCAGCAGCTTGACTACAGGGTTGCGCTATGGCTACACCTTC

v_gene: TRBV10-3
d_gene: TRBD1
j_gene: TRBJ1-6
abundance: -
CDR3aa: CAIRGQGAQSPLHF
CDR3nt: TGTGCCATCAGGGGACAGGGGGCGCAATCACCCCTCCACTTT

v_gene: TRBV24-1
d_gene: -
j_gene: TRBJ2-1
abundance: -
CDR3aa: CATSDDSKGYNEQFF
CDR3nt: TGTGCCACCAGTGATGACTCGAAAGGATACAATGAGCAGTTCTTC

v_gene: TRBV6-5
d_gene: -
j_gene: TRBJ1-2
abundance: -
CDR3aa: CASSYSFGTYGYTF
CDR3nt: TGTGCCAGCAGTTACTCTTTCGGGACCTATGGCTACACCTTC

v_gene: TRBV12-3/TRBV12-4
d_gene: -
j_gene: TRBJ1-2
abundance: few
CDR3aa: CASSTTGTNYGYTF
CDR3nt: TGTGCCAGCAGTACCACAGGGACCAACTATGGCTACACCTTC

v_gene: TRBV20-1
d_gene: -
j_gene: TRBJ2-7
abundance: once
CDR3aa: CSATTPQGTYEQYF
CDR3nt: TGCAGTGCCACAACCCCCCAGGGTACCTACGAGCAGTACTTC

v_gene: TRBV12-3/TRBV12-4
d_gene: -
j_gene: TRBJ1-2
abundance: many
CDR3aa: CASRRDLRGYTF
CDR3nt: TGTGCCAGCAGGAGGGATTTGAGGGGCTACACCTTC

v_gene: TRBV12-3/TRBV12-4
d_gene: -
j_gene: TRBJ1-6
abundance: -
CDR3aa: CASSYRRDNSPLHF
CDR3nt: TGTGCCAGCAGTTATCGACGTGATAATTCACCCCTCCACTTT

v_gene: TRBV27
d_gene: -
j_gene: TRBJ2-2
abundance: few
CDR3aa: CASTSEGRANTGELFF
CDR3nt: TGTGCCAGTACCTCGGAGGGCAGAGCGAACACCGGGGAGCTGTTTTTT

v_gene: TRBV13
d_gene: TRBD1
j_gene: TRBJ1-2
abundance: -
CDR3aa: CASSGRQGILEANYGYTF
CDR3nt: TGTGCCAGCAGCGGTCGACAGGGAATCCTTGAAGCTAACTATGGCTACACCTTC

v_gene: TRBV20-1
d_gene: -
j_gene: TRBJ2-7
abundance: -
CDR3aa: CSARDGPREFDEQYF
CDR3nt: TGCAGTGCTAGAGATGGTCCCCGGGAGTTCGACGAGCAGTACTTC

v_gene: TRBV20-1
d_gene: -
j_gene: TRBJ1-1
abundance: -
CDR3aa: CSARESSYMNTEAFF
CDR3nt: TGCAGCGCTAGAGAAAGTTCCTACATGAACACTGAAGCTTTCTTT

v_gene: TRBV24-1
d_gene: -
j_gene: TRBJ2-3
abundance: -
CDR3aa: CATSDRTTTDTQYF
CDR3nt: TGTGCCACCAGTGACCGGACTACCACAGATACGCAGTATTTT

v_gene: TRBV20-1
d_gene: TRBD2
j_gene: TRBJ2-1
abundance: -
CDR3aa: CSARGSKIAGGNEQFF
CDR3nt: TGCAGTGCTAGAGGGAGCAAGATAGCGGGAGGGAATGAGCAGTTCTTC

v_gene: TRBV6-5
d_gene: -
j_gene: TRBJ2-7
abundance: -
CDR3aa: CASSYSGRGSYEQYF
CDR3nt: TGTGCCAGCAGTTACTCTGGCAGGGGCTCCTACGAGCAGTACTTC

v_gene: TRBV18
d_gene: -
j_gene: TRBJ2-5
abundance: -
CDR3aa: CASSTATGRETQYF
CDR3nt: TGTGCCAGCTCGACCGCCACAGGGAGAGAGACCCAGTACTTC

v_gene: TRBV6-1
d_gene: -
j_gene: TRBJ1-1
abundance: -
CDR3aa: CASSPLLWAGAVAFF
CDR3nt: TGTGCCAGCAGTCCCCTCCTTTGGGCGGGGGCAGTGGCTTTCTTT

v_gene: TRBV3-1
d_gene: TRBD1
j_gene: TRBJ2-7
abundance: -
CDR3aa: CASSQIRRTGVSYEQYF
CDR3nt: TGTGCCAGCAGCCAGATTAGAAGGACAGGGGTCTCCTACGAGCAGTACTTC

v_gene: TRBV12-3/TRBV12-4
d_gene: TRBD1
j_gene: TRBJ2-2
abundance: many
CDR3aa: CASSPGTGHTGELFF
CDR3nt: TGTGCCAGCAGTCCCGGGACAGGTCACACCGGGGAGCTGTTTTTT

v_gene: TRBV7-3
d_gene: TRBD1
j_gene: TRBJ1-1
abundance: many
CDR3aa: CASSGQGVNTEAFF
CDR3nt: TGTGCCAGCAGTGGACAGGGAGTGAACACTGAAGCTTTCTTT

v_gene: TRBV9
d_gene: TRBD1
j_gene: TRBJ2-7
abundance: -
CDR3aa: CASSATGGREQYF
CDR3nt: TGTGCCAGCAGCGCGACAGGGGGTCGCGAGCAGTACTTC

v_gene: TRBV11-2
d_gene: -
j_gene: TRBJ2-2
abundance: few
CDR3aa: CASSLRPPGTGELFF
CDR3nt: TGTGCCAGCAGCTTAAGGCCCCCAGGGACCGGGGAGCTGTTTTTT

v_gene: TRBV12-3/TRBV12-4
d_gene: -
j_gene: TRBJ2-7
abundance: -
CDR3aa: CASRTTGSSTYEQYF
CDR3nt: TGTGCCAGCAGGACGACTGGATCCTCCACCTACGAGCAGTACTTC

v_gene: TRBV6-4
d_gene: -
j_gene: TRBJ1-2
abundance: -
CDR3aa: CASIGQLPNYGYTF
CDR3nt: TGTGCCAGCATCGGACAGCTCCCTAACTATGGCTACACCTTC

v_gene: TRBV18
d_gene: -
j_gene: TRBJ1-2
abundance: -
CDR3aa: CASSPGTTVYGYTF
CDR3nt: TGTGCCAGCTCACCTGGGACAACCGTTTATGGCTACACCTTC

v_gene: TRBV7-2
d_gene: TRBD1
j_gene: TRBJ2-3
abundance: few
CDR3aa: CASRWDRATDTQYF
CDR3nt: TGTGCCAGCAGGTGGGACAGGGCCACAGATACGCAGTATTTT

v_gene: TRBV5-1
d_gene: -
j_gene: TRBJ2-1
abundance: -
CDR3aa: CASMKPGSSYNEQFF
CDR3nt: TGCGCCAGCATGAAACCAGGGAGCTCCTACAATGAGCAGTTCTTC

v_gene: TRBV5-1
d_gene: -
j_gene: TRBJ2-7
abundance: few
CDR3aa: CASSLDTKAYEQYF
CDR3nt: TGCGCCAGCAGCTTGGACACAAAAGCCTACGAGCAGTACTTC

v_gene: TRBV11-1
d_gene: -
j_gene: TRBJ1-1
abundance: -
CDR3aa: CASSIRDNTEAFF
CDR3nt: TGTGCCAGCAGCATCAGAGATAACACTGAAGCTTTCTTT

v_gene: TRBV27
d_gene: -
j_gene: TRBJ2-3
abundance: -
CDR3aa: CASSPLISGNTQYF
CDR3nt: TGTGCCAGCAGTCCCCTCATATCCGGGAATACGCAGTATTTT

v_gene: TRBV20-1
d_gene: TRBD1
j_gene: TRBJ1-2
abundance: few
CDR3aa: CSAPQGATGYTF
CDR3nt: TGCAGTGCGCCACAGGGGGCCACTGGCTACACCTTC

v_gene: TRBV20-1
d_gene: -
j_gene: TRBJ2-7
abundance: few
CDR3aa: CSARRNRGYEQYF
CDR3nt: TGCAGTGCTAGGCGAAATCGGGGGTACGAGCAGTACTTC

v_gene: TRBV6-1
d_gene: -
j_gene: TRBJ1-1
abundance: few
CDR3aa: CASNGQTTEAFF
CDR3nt: TGTGCCAGCAACGGACAGACCACTGAAGCTTTCTTT

v_gene: TRBV5-1
d_gene: TRBD1
j_gene: TRBJ1-2
abundance: -
CDR3aa: CASSMTGSYGYTF
CDR3nt: TGCGCCAGCAGCATGACAGGGTCCTATGGCTACACCTTC

v_gene: TRBV12-3/TRBV12-4
d_gene: -
j_gene: TRBJ1-2
abundance: -
CDR3aa: CASSKRTEFTYGYTF
CDR3nt: TGTGCCAGCAGTAAAAGGACTGAATTTACCTATGGCTACACCTTC

v_gene: TRBV7-2
d_gene: -
j_gene: TRBJ2-7
abundance: -
CDR3aa: CASSPRYIAEQYF
CDR3nt: TGTGCCAGCAGCCCCCGTTACATAGCCGAGCAGTACTTC

v_gene: TRBV12-3/TRBV12-4
d_gene: -
j_gene: TRBJ2-1
abundance: -
CDR3aa: CASSLSSETMKQFF
CDR3nt: TGTGCCAGCAGTTTATCGTCCGAGACAATGAAGCAGTTCTTC

v_gene: TRBV11-2
d_gene: -
j_gene: TRBJ2-1
abundance: -
CDR3aa: CASRPTGGRYDEQFF
CDR3nt: TGTGCCAGCAGACCGACGGGGGGCCGTTACGATGAGCAGTTCTTC

v_gene: TRBV12-3/TRBV12-4
d_gene: -
j_gene: TRBJ1-5
abundance: -
CDR3aa: CASSWPGAEFNQPQHF
CDR3nt: TGTGCCAGCAGTTGGCCCGGGGCCGAATTCAATCAGCCCCAGCATTTT

v_gene: TRBV7-3
d_gene: TRBD1
j_gene: TRBJ2-2
abundance: few
CDR3aa: CASGTGGTGELFF
CDR3nt: TGTGCCAGCGGGACAGGGGGTACCGGGGAGCTGTTTTTT

v_gene: TRBV5-1
d_gene: -
j_gene: TRBJ2-3
abundance: -
CDR3aa: CASSLKPPGGVSTDTQYF
CDR3nt: TGCGCCAGCAGCTTAAAACCTCCGGGGGGCGTAAGCACAGATACGCAGTATTTT

v_gene: TRBV28
d_gene: -
j_gene: TRBJ2-7
abundance: few
CDR3aa: CASRNPGRKAEQYF
CDR3nt: TGTGCCAGCAGGAACCCGGGACGCAAAGCCGAGCAGTACTTC

v_gene: TRBV5-1
d_gene: TRBD2
j_gene: TRBJ2-2
abundance: few
CDR3aa: CASSFSSGGAGELFF
CDR3nt: TGCGCCAGCAGCTTCTCTAGCGGGGGGGCCGGGGAGCTGTTTTTT

v_gene: TRBV11-1
d_gene: TRBD1
j_gene: TRBJ2-7
abundance: -
CDR3aa: CASSFRDRNYEQYF
CDR3nt: TGTGCCAGCAGCTTCCGGGACAGGAACTACGAGCAGTACTTC

v_gene: TRBV10-3
d_gene: TRBD1
j_gene: TRBJ2-3
abundance: -
CDR3aa: CATHRDRGWQVIDTQYF
CDR3nt: TGTGCCACCCACCGGGACAGGGGCTGGCAGGTTATTGATACGCAGTATTTT

v_gene: TRBV18
d_gene: -
j_gene: TRBJ1-2
abundance: few
CDR3aa: CASSPMDYGYTF
CDR3nt: TGTGCCAGCTCACCAATGGACTATGGCTACACCTTC

v_gene: TRBV4-1
d_gene: TRBD2
j_gene: TRBJ2-1
abundance: -
CDR3aa: CASRASGRTSYNEQFF
CDR3nt: TGCGCCAGCAGGGCAAGCGGGAGAACCTCCTACAATGAGCAGTTCTTC